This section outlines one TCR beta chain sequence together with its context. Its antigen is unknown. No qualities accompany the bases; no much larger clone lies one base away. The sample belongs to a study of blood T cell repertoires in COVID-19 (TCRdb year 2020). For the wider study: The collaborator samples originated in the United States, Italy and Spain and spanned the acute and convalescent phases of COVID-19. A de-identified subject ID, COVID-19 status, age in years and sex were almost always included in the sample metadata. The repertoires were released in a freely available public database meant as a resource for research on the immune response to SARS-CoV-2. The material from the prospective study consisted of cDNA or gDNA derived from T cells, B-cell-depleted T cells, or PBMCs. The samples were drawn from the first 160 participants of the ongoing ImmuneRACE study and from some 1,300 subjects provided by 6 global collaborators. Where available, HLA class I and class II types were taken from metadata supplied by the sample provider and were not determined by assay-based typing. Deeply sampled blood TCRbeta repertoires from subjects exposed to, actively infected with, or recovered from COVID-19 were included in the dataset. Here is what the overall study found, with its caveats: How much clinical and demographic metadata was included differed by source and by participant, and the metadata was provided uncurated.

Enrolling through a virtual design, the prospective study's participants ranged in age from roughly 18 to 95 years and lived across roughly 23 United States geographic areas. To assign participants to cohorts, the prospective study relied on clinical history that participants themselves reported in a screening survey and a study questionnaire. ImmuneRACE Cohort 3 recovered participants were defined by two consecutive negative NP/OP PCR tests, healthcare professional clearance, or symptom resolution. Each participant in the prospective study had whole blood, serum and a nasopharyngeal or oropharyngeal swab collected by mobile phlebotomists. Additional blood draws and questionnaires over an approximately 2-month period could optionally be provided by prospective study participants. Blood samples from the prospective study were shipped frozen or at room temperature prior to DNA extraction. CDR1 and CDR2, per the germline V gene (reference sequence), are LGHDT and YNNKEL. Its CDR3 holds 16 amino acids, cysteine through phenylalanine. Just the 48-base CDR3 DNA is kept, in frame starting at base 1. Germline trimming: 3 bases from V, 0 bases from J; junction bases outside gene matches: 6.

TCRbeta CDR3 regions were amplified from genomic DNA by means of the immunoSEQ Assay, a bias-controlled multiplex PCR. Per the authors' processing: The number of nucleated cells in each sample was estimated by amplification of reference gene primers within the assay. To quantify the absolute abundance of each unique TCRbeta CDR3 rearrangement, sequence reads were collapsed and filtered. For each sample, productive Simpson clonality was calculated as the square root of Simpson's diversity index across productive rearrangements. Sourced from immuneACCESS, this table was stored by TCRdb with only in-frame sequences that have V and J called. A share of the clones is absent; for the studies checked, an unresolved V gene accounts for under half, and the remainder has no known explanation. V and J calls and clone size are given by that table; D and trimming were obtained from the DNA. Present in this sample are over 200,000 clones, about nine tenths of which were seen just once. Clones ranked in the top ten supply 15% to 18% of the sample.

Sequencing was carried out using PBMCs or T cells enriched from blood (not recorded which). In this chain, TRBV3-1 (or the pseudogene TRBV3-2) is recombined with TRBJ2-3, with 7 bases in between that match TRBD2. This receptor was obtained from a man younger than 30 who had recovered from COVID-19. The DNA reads TGTGCCAGCAGCCAGCGACTAGCTCCAAGCACAGATACGCAGTATTTT. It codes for CASSQRLAPSTDTQYF.